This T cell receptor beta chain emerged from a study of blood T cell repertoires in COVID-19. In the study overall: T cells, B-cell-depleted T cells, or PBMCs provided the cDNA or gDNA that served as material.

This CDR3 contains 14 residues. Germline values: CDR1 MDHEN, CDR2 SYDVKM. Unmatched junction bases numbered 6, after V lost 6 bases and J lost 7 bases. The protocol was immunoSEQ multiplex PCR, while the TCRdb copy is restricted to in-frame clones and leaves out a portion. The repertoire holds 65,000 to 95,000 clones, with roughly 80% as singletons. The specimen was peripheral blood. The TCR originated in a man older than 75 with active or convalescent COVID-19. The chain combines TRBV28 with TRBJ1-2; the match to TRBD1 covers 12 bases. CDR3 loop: CASSSGQGASGYTF. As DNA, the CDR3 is TGTGCCAGCAGCTCGGGACAGGGGGCCAGTGGCTACACCTTC.